This TCR beta chain was captured by sequencing in a study of cytomegalovirus exposure and HLA in healthy donors (TCRdb year 2017). For the wider study: An earlier analysis of 587 of the donors reported about 300 Gb of sequence data and 117 million unique TCR beta sequences obtained from about 170 million T cells. Around 320 gigabases of sequencing data and 70 million to 85 million unique TCR sequences were included in an early release covering around 650 HLA-typed donors. Among the roughly 380 genotyped donors, approximately 76% belonged to the genetic ancestry cluster associated with self-reported Caucasian donors. The study was designed to test whether signatures of past pathogen exposure could be identified by cataloging public T cell receptors. The study used immunosequencing to profile the T cell repertoires of approximately 690 subjects and linked those repertoires to cytomegalovirus serostatus. In addition to the first cohort of approximately 650 subjects, a separate validation cohort of around 110 different subjects was used. To predict cytomegalovirus infection status, the study brought together high-throughput TCR immunosequencing, statistical association of individual TCRs with disease status, and machine learning. To study patterns of TCR occurrence, a later analysis re-analyzed previously published TCR beta repertoires from 666 donors and added high-resolution HLA genotyping. Rather than drawing on any new phenotypic data, the later analysis identified candidate immune exposures from TCR beta sequences and the way those sequences occurred across donors. To decide whether each TCR beta V gene segment behaved as functional or pseudogenic, an earlier analysis of fewer than 750 of the donors relied on high-throughput TCR beta sequencing. Donor age, sex, ethnicity and CMV serostatus were compiled together with the repertoire data. A later genetic analysis took genome-wide SNP genotypes for 398 of the 666 donors and used that subset as a discovery cohort. All discovery cohort repertoires had been generated using a single sequencing platform. HLA typing included class I and class II loci at four-digit resolution. The number of donors typed differed by locus, with roughly 629-640 for A, B, C, DRB1 and DQB1, roughly 550 for DQA1, 600 to 610 for DPA1, and some 470 for DPB1. Several DR-DQ haplotypes were treated as single units for association and clustering because of strong linkage in the cohort. Among several hundred genotyped donors of the cohort, an average of about 240,000 unique TCR beta nucleotide sequences was sequenced per donor, of which about 19% were non-productive. Findings and caveats that apply to the study as a whole: Linkage disequilibrium might explain the correlated functional status among segregating V segments, but an unknown experimental factor could not be excluded. In a later genetic analysis, fewer N-insertions in productive TCRs were reported among donors in an Asian-associated ancestry cluster than the roughly 700-donor mean. Across donors, most TCR sequences were observed very rarely, whereas some public TCRs were present in many individuals. The sequencing pipeline was judged likely to have produced a cluster of highly shared sequence variants as a technical artifact. The study listed 150 to 200 TCR beta chains as associated with cytomegalovirus. For the cohort, immune exposure information was limited to CMV serostatus. A later analysis reported that several top co-occurrence clusters appeared linked to parvovirus B19, influenza, CMV and Epstein-Barr virus. This cohort had only TCR beta chains sequenced, and the lack of alpha or paired-chain data limited which features could be detected. A further reported finding was that TCR beta sequences accurately predicted the HLA-A and HLA-B alleles for most subjects in the first cohort. According to a later analysis, most CMV-associated TCR beta chains appeared to be HLA-restricted, and the HLA associations seemed to be driven largely by CMV exposure. Because HLA typing was unavailable for some donors at each locus, only the typed subset was used in association tests. A later genetic analysis associated a missense DCLRE1C variant with V-gene and J-gene trimming of TCR beta chains, and an independent cohort replicated the association. The classifier was reported to diagnose cytomegalovirus status with high specificity and sensitivity in both the original and validation cohorts. Assigning TCR associations to individual alleles was difficult when HLA alleles, especially DR and DQ, strongly co-occurred. The authors suggested that the approach could potentially be generalized to other disease states and immunological phenotypes. In vitro tests confirmed that three of the cytomegalovirus-associated TCR beta chains recognize cytomegalovirus antigens. At a false discovery rate of 0.05, a later analysis linked 15,000 to 20,000 TCR beta sequences to specific HLA alleles. Compared with equally common non-associated chains, HLA-associated TCR beta chains in a later analysis were more clonally expanded and had lower generation probabilities. Some IMGT-functional V segments, including TRBV6-2 and TRBV6-3, could not be told apart with the 87-base-pair reads, so those segments were excluded. Presence/absence analyses assumed roughly uniform sequencing depth across donors, an assumption that may not hold. Because counts were too low, 15 or so rarely observed V segments, including chromosome 9 orphons, were excluded from the earlier analysis of some 540 of the donors. In a later analysis, TCR association rates were found to vary across HLA loci, with the most associated TCRs seen for DRB1 alleles and the fewest for HLA-C alleles. Broadly in line with IMGT annotations, most TCR beta V segments showed up in productive rearrangements about 87% or about 30% of the time in an earlier analysis of some 590 of the donors.

The cohort was made up of hundreds of healthy bone marrow donors. At the time of sampling, every cohort member was nominally healthy, though immune exposures that went unrecorded were likely present. The donor was CMV seropositive and belonged to the group of about 290 seropositive cohort members. A peripheral blood sample was collected from each donor, and TCR beta sequencing was performed on peripheral blood mononuclear cells. The Qiagen DNeasy Blood Extraction Kit was used to extract genomic DNA from the blood cell samples. Looking up the germline V gene yields CDR1 MNHEY and CDR2 SVGAGI. V lost 5 bases and J lost 0 bases, and the count of bases not matched to a germline gene is 3. The CDR3 contains 14 residues, cysteine and phenylalanine counted. The sequence is cut down to CDR3 DNA, 42 bases in frame from base 1. Points on this clone: This clone's antigen is unknown. Per-nucleotide qualities are absent, and no much larger clonotype sits a single base away.

Library method: the immunoSEQ multiplex PCR assay. A mixture of 60 forward primers for TCR Vbeta segments and 13 reverse primers for TCR Jbeta segments was used in the multiplex PCR. A multiplex PCR assay on genomic DNA amplified the CDR3 region of rearranged TCR beta genes. The Illumina HiSeq System was used to sequence the amplified TCR beta libraries as 87-base-pair reads. The study's processing was this. In a later analysis, some 80 million unique TCR beta chains were counted across the roughly 610 repertoires, and roughly 11 million of these chains were shared by at least two donors. Raw reads were error-corrected and collapsed into unique sequences with a nearest-neighbor algorithm that merged closely related sequences to remove PCR and sequencing errors. To assign V, D and J gene segments, CDR3 sequences were aligned to IMGT reference sequences. For a sequence to be retained, at least a six-nucleotide match to both a V gene segment and a J gene segment was required. Rearrangements were classified as productive when the CDR3 lacked stop codons and remained in frame with V and J, and all other rearrangements were classified as non-productive. Following IMGT convention, CDR3 was defined as the stretch from the second conserved V-encoded cysteine to the conserved J-encoded phenylalanine. In an earlier analysis of around 540 of the donors, sequences lacking an unambiguous match to a single V gene segment were excluded. In an earlier analysis of some 590 of the donors, V segments were called functional above 56.7% productive rearrangements and were called segregating when the between-donor standard deviation exceeded 5%. A statistical classification framework was developed to diagnose cytomegalovirus status using the catalog of TCR beta chain sequences. In a later analysis, TCR nucleotide sequences were compared against IMGT/GENE-DB human TR gene sequences so that V and J genes could be assigned. A later analysis assigned CDR3 sequences and most-parsimonious VDJ recombination scenarios with the TCRdist pipeline. In a later analysis, each TCR beta chain was defined by its CDR3 amino acid sequence together with its V-gene family, and reads without a unique V-gene family were excluded. As a way to deal with suspected cross-contamination and a sequencing artifact, a later analysis dropped nearly 600 nucleotide sequences that were highly shared and had low generation probability. In a later analysis, a clonal expansion index was calculated for each public chain from normalized within-repertoire ranks of inferred template counts. Generation probabilities in a later analysis came from a VDJ recombination model fitted to out-of-frame rearrangements, and those results were checked against IGoR. A later analysis scored TCR-TCR, TCR-HLA and TCR-CMV co-occurrence with hypergeometric tests, applying a repertoire-size bias correction to TCR pairs. A later analysis estimated false discovery rates by permuting HLA or CMV assignments 20 times. In a later analysis, co-occurring TCRs were grouped using DBSCAN, and TCRdist sequence similarity was added for clustering within HLA-allele-positive subsets. For co-occurrence clustering, repertoires with fewer than 30,000 or more than 120,000 public chains were excluded, along with roughly 5 repertoires with anomalous nucleotide sharing. TCRdb obtained this table from immuneACCESS and retained in-frame rearrangements with V and J assigned. These tables miss some clones; where compared with another copy, unresolved V genes account for less than half of the shortfall, and the remainder is unexplained. Clone size and V and J calls were adopted from that table, with D and trimming inferred from the DNA. The sample table contains approximately 110,000 clones; only one count was recorded for 74% of them. The ten largest clonotypes hold roughly 2.6% of the sample.

What was sequenced was PBMCs. The chain employs TRBV6-5 and TRBJ1-1; the central 7 bases match TRBD1. This TCR derives from a man aged 45 to 65 in good health and CMV-seropositive. The DNA sequence is as follows: TGTGCCAGCAGTCGACAGGGAGTGAACACTGAAGCTTTCTTT. Its amino acids are CASSRQGVNTEAFF.